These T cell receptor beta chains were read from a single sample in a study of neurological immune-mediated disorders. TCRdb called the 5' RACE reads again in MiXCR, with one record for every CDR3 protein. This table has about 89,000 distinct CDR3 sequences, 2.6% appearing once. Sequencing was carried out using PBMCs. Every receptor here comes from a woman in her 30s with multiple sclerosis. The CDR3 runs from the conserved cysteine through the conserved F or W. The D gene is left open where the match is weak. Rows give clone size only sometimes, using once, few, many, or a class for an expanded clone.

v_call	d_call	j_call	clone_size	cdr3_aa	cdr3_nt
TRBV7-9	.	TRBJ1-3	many	CASSLAQVGNTIYF	TGTGCCAGCAGCTTAGCGCAGGTGGGAAACACCATATATTTT
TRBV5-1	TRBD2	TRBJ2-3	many	CASSPLAGSTDTQYF	TGCGCCAGCAGCCCTTTAGCGGGAAGCACAGATACGCAGTATTTT
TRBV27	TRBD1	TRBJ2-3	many	CASRTYLDRERGDTQYF	TGTGCCAGCAGAACCTACTTGGACAGGGAAAGAGGAGATACGCAGTATTTT
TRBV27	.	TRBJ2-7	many	CASSPHISYEQYF	TGTGCCAGCAGCCCTCATATCTCCTACGAGCAGTACTTC
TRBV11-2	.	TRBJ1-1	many	CASSLRRRVGTEAFF	TGTGCCAGCAGCTTGCGACGACGGGTAGGCACTGAAGCTTTCTTT
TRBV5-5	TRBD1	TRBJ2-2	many	CASSYPPGQGTGELFF	TGTGCCAGCAGCTATCCTCCGGGACAGGGAACCGGGGAGCTGTTTTTT
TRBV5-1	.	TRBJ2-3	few	CASSLGVGSTDTQYF	TGCGCCAGCAGCTTGGGGGTAGGAAGCACAGATACGCAGTATTTT
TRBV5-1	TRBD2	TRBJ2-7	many	CASSFAGGYEQYF	TGCGCCAGCAGCTTTGCGGGAGGTTACGAGCAGTACTTC
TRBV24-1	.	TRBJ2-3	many	CATSDLRAQDTQYF	TGTGCCACCAGTGATTTACGAGCCCAAGATACGCAGTATTTT
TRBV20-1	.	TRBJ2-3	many	CSARTGGGTDTQYF	TGCAGTGCGCGGACTGGGGGCGGCACAGATACGCAGTATTTT
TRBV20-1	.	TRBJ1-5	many	CSATRQEFNQPQHF	TGCAGTGCTACCCGACAGGAGTTTAATCAGCCCCAGCATTTT
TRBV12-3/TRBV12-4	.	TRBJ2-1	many	CASSLVSEAYNEQFF	TGTGCCAGCAGTTTGGTCTCGGAGGCCTACAATGAGCAGTTCTTC
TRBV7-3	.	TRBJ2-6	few	CASSPQGGGANVLTF	TGTGCCAGCAGCCCTCAGGGGGGTGGGGCCAACGTCCTGACTTTC
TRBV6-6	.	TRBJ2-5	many	CASSHGGLQETQYF	TGTGCCAGCAGTCACGGAGGCCTCCAAGAGACCCAGTACTTC
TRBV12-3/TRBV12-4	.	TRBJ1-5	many	CASSLIDQPQHF	TGTGCCAGCAGTTTAATCGACCAGCCCCAGCATTTT
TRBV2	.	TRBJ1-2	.	CASRPDGQTNGYTF	TGTGCCAGCAGGCCAGATGGACAGACAAATGGCTACACCTTC
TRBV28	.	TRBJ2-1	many	CASSLGVWLEQFF	TGTGCCAGCAGTTTGGGCGTGTGGCTAGAGCAGTTCTTC
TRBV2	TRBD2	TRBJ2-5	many	CASTELAEETQYF	TGTGCCAGCACCGAACTAGCGGAAGAGACCCAGTACTTC
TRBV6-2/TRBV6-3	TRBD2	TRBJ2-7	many	CASSRLAAYYEQYF	TGTGCCAGCAGCCGACTAGCGGCGTACTACGAGCAGTACTTC
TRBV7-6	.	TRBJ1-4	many	CASSLPQGGTNEKLFF	TGTGCCAGCAGCTTGCCACAGGGAGGTACTAATGAAAAACTGTTTTTT
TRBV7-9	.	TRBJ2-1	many	CASSSVDEQFF	TGTGCCAGCAGCTCGGTGGATGAGCAGTTCTTC
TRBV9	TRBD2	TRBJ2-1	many	CASSAASSGEQFF	TGTGCCAGCAGCGCCGCCTCTAGCGGAGAGCAGTTCTTC